These 10 T cell receptor beta chains came from one sample sequenced in a study of blood T cell repertoires in COVID-19. The method was immunoSEQ multiplex PCR; TCRdb's version includes in-frame clones alone and lacks a portion of them. Here the sample spans around 150,000 clones, 85% being singletons. The sample was PBMCs or T cells enriched from blood (not recorded which). The receptors were sampled from a woman aged 40 to 49 who had recovered from COVID-19.

This chain uses TRBV19 with TRBJ2-6, with D possibly matching TRBD2 (5 bases). Germline lookup yields CDR1 LNHDA and CDR2 SQIVND (reference sequence). The CDR3 runs to 14 residues. With 8 bases removed from V and 2 bases from J, the gap between germline ends came to 10 bases. The CDR3, as DNA: TGTGCCAGTTCGCCGGAGGCTGGGGCCAACGTCCTGACTTTC. Translated, it gives CASSPEAGANVLTF.

This chain links TRBV19 with TRBJ2-7; 9 bases line up with TRBD1. This CDR3 is built from 15 residues. CDR1 and CDR2 from the germline V gene are LNHDA and SQIVND (reference sequence). V was clipped by 4 bases and J by 0 bases; unmatched bases: 4. CDR3 amino acids: CASSSGTGISYEQYF. In nucleotides, the CDR3 is TGTGCCAGTAGTAGTGGGACAGGGATCTCCTACGAGCAGTACTTC.

V and J are TRBV3-1 (or the pseudogene TRBV3-2) and TRBJ2-7; 7 bases fit TRBD1. Trimming at V came to 1 base and at J to 2 bases, leaving 5 bases not matched to a gene. There are 15 residues in the CDR3. Germline assignment: CDR1 LGHDT and CDR2 YNNKEL (reference sequence). The CDR3 region is CASSQGQGLTYEQYF. CDR3 bases: TGTGCCAGCAGCCAAGGACAGGGATTAACCTACGAGCAGTACTTC.

V gene TRBV9 combines with J gene TRBJ2-1; D uncertain. From germline, CDR1 is SGDLS and CDR2 YYNGEE. The V end was cut by 0 bases, the J end by 4 bases, with 8 bases between. This CDR3 is 14 amino acids long. CDR3: CASSVEHGYNEQFF. The DNA of the CDR3 is TGTGCCAGCAGCGTAGAGCACGGTTACAATGAGCAGTTCTTC.

This rearrangement joins TRBV7-2 to TRBJ1-5; D might be TRBD1 (6 bases). The CDR3 consists of 15 residues. The germline V and J ends were trimmed by 5 bases and 1 base, with 12 bases remaining between them. Germline V gene lookup returns CDR1 SGHTA and CDR2 FQGNSA. CDR3 amino acids: CASSTSTGSNQPQHF. Here the CDR3 DNA reads TGTGCCAGCAGCACTTCGACAGGCAGCAATCAGCCCCAGCATTTT.

The chain is built from TRBV7-9 and TRBJ2-1; 9 bases are shared with TRBD1. Germline V CDR1 and CDR2: SEHNR, FQNEAQ (reference sequence). Germline trimming cut 6 bases from V and 14 bases from J; bases unmatched to any gene: 14. This CDR3 region has 14 residues. The CDR3 nucleotides are TGTGCCAGCAGACGAAACCGGGACAGGGCGTTTGAGTTCTTC. Translation gives CASRRNRDRAFEFF.

V usage is TRBV7-9 and J usage is TRBJ1-1; a possible D gene is TRBD1 (6 bases). Germline V lookup: CDR1 SEHNR, CDR2 FQNEAQ (reference sequence). V lost 3 bases and J 4 bases, leaving 12 bases between the germline ends. The CDR3 contains 14 residues. The DNA of the CDR3 is TGTGCCAGCAGCTTGGGGGGGCTTGGCACTGAAGCTTTCTTT. This sequence encodes CASSLGGLGTEAFF.

The J gene is TRBJ1-1, the V gene TRBV3-1 (or the pseudogene TRBV3-2), with D uncertain. The CDR3 is made up of 14 amino acids. Germline CDR1 is LGHDT and CDR2 is YNNKEL (reference sequence). Trimming removed 4 bases from V and 4 bases from J, with 13 bases in between. CDR3 bases: TGTGCCAGCAGCCCCTTCCCGCGTGGCACTGAAGCTTTCTTT. The encoded protein is CASSPFPRGTEAFF.

This clone was picked up many times. Distinct nucleotide sequences in the sample also encode this CDR3. The chain combines TRBV27 with TRBJ2-6; 12 nucleotides line up with TRBD1. The germline V gene has CDR1 MNHEY and CDR2 SMNVEV (reference sequence). The V and J ends lost 5 bases and 3 bases, in that order; junction bases with no gene match: 11. The length of the CDR3 is 19 residues. The CDR3 region is CASSELPGQGAGGANVLTF. As DNA, the CDR3 is TGTGCCAGCAGTGAACTACCGGGACAGGGGGCGGGTGGGGCCAACGTCCTGACTTTC.

CDR3: CAFRTSGRIGLFF. The CDR3 region has the DNA TGTGCCTTCCGAACTAGCGGGAGGATCGGACTGTTTTTT. The chain is built from TRBV30 and TRBJ1-4, with D hard to call. Looked up from germline, CDR1 is GTSNPN and CDR2 is SVGIG (reference sequence). V lost 7 bases and J 13 bases, leaving 22 bases between the germline ends. The CDR3 consists of 13 residues.